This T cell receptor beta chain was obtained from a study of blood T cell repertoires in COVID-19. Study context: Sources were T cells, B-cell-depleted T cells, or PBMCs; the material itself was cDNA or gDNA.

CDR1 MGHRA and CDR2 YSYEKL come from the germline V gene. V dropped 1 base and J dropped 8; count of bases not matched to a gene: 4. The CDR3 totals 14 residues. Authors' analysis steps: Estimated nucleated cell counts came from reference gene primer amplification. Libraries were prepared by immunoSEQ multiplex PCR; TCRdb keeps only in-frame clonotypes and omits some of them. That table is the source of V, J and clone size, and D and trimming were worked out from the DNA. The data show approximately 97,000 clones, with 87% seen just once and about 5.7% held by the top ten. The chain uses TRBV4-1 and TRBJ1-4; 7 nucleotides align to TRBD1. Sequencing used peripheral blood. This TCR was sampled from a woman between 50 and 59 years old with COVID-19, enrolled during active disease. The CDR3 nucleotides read TGCGCCAGCAGCCAAGGACAGGGTGGGGAAAAACTGTTTTTT. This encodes CASSQGQGGEKLFF.